Detailed here is one T cell receptor (beta chain). Its specificity is not known. The germline CDR1 and CDR2 sequences are LGHNA and YSLEER. CDR3 length equals 15 residues. Germline trimming cut 4 bases from V and 4 bases from J; bases unmatched to any gene: 8. The authors split each subset's genomic DNA evenly across several immunoSEQ plates. Original data processing: Filtering differed for immunoSEQ, which gave only junction sequences without quality scores. Here immunoSEQ multiplex PCR was the method, and the copy in TCRdb shows in-frame clones only, minus some. V and J calls and clone size are given by that table; D and trimming were obtained from the DNA. Among about 1 million clones listed, about 75% were seen once. This sample was included in a study of shared clonotypes between healthy human individuals. The study, taken as a whole, reports: When compared with the clonotypes that were shared by all four sorted-subset donors, the non-shared clonotypes turned out to have lower generation probabilities.

The sequenced material came from memory CD4+ T cells sorted from blood. Subset here: CD45RA-negative fraction. This TCR came from a man aged 18 to 29 in good health. The chain employs TRBV4-3 and TRBJ2-3; 7 bases agree with TRBD1. The CDR3 coding sequence is TGCGCCAGCAGCCGGAACAGGGGTGTAGCAGATACGCAGTATTTT. Translation: CASSRNRGVADTQYF.